A single sample is the source of the 30 T cell receptor beta chains below, sequenced in a study of neoadjuvant nivolumab and ipilimumab in lung cancer. The data were produced by immunoSEQ multiplex PCR, yet TCRdb's version contains in-frame clones alone and is incomplete. The data show 25,000 to 30,000 clones, around 80% seen once. Source: peripheral blood, taken before neoadjuvant nivolumab, alone or with ipilimumab. Receptors were obtained from an adult with non-small cell lung cancer.

This chain connects TRBV5-5 to TRBJ2-7, with D perhaps matching TRBD1 (5 bases). The CDR3 loop spans 16 amino acids. Germline V gene lookup returns CDR1 SGHKS and CDR2 YYEKEE (reference sequence). V lost 0 bases to trimming and J lost 6 bases, with 19 bases between them. CDR3 residues: CASSLEAHRQGVEQYF. The CDR3 DNA is TGTGCCAGCAGCTTGGAAGCCCATCGGCAGGGCGTCGAGCAGTACTTC.

V gene TRBV6-5 combines with J gene TRBJ2-7, with 7 bases identical to TRBD1. This CDR3 spans 14 amino acids. The germline V gene encodes CDR1 MNHEY and CDR2 SVGAGI. V shed 4 bases and J 2 bases; nucleotides not matched to a gene: 5. CDR3 sequence reads: CASSLDRFPYEQYF. CDR3 DNA: TGTGCCAGCAGTTTGGACAGGTTTCCCTACGAGCAGTACTTC.

This chain links TRBV13 with TRBJ1-2, with 8 bases identical to TRBD1. CDR3 length: 13 amino acids. V lost 5 bases to trimming and J lost 5 bases; unmatched junction nucleotides: 4. Germline assignment: CDR1 PRHDT and CDR2 FYEKMQ (reference sequence). The CDR3 DNA reads as TGTGCCAGCAGCCTCGGACAGGGTTATGGCTACACCTTC. Protein product: CASSLGQGYGYTF.

The rearrangement links TRBV7-3 to TRBJ2-1, with D possibly being TRBD2 (5 bases). Trimming shortened V by 5 bases and J by 10 bases, and 15 bases separated the two germline ends. Germline lookup yields CDR1 SGHTA and CDR2 FQGTGA. CDR3 length equals 13 residues. CDR3 sequence: CASSLDPPGEQFF. The CDR3 region has the DNA TGTGCCAGCAGCCTAGACCCTCCGGGGGAGCAGTTCTTC. The whole variable domain, filled in from reference TRBV7-3 and TRBJ2-1, reads GAGVSQTPSNKVTEKGKYVELRCDPISGHTALYWYRQSLGQGPEFLIYFQGTGAADDSGLPNDRFFAVRPEGSVSTLKIQRTERGDSAVYLCASSLDPPGEQFFGPGTRLTVL.

The CDR3 sequence is CASSKDSRSHLSLWNTIYF. For the CDR3, the DNA is TGTGCCAGCTCAAAAGACAGCCGTAGCCACCTTTCTCTCTGGAACACCATATATTTT. The chain carries TRBV18 and TRBJ1-3; D perhaps matches TRBD1 (5 bases). V dropped 5 bases and J dropped 7 bases, with 30 bases sitting between them. The CDR3 has 19 residues. CDR1 is KGHSH, CDR2 LQKENI, per germline.

The chain carries TRBV14 and TRBJ1-6; D is ambiguous. In germline, CDR1 is SGHDN, CDR2 FVKESK. Trimming stripped 6 bases from V and 6 bases from J, with 9 bases between. The CDR3 is made up of 13 amino acids. The chain's CDR3 is CASSFRVNSPLHF. CDR3 nucleotide sequence: TGTGCCAGCAGTTTTAGGGTTAATTCACCCCTCCACTTT.

V gene TRBV14 combines with J gene TRBJ2-2; D remains unclear. Germline V CDR1 and CDR2: SGHDN, FVKESK. V shed 5 bases and J shed 1 base, with 8 bases lying between them. The CDR3 extends over 14 amino acids. CDR3 sequence reads: CASSRYKNTGELFF. The CDR3 region has the DNA TGTGCCAGCAGCAGATATAAGAACACCGGGGAGCTGTTTTTT.

The chain couples TRBV11-2 to TRBJ2-5, with D unresolved. The V gene lost 4 bases and the J gene lost 1 base, with 4 bases spanning the gap. The germline V gene has CDR1 SGHAT and CDR2 FQNNGV. The CDR3 is 12 amino acids. The CDR3 protein is CASSSSQETQYF. The CDR3, as DNA: TGTGCCAGCAGCTCTAGCCAAGAGACCCAGTACTTC.

The rearrangement joins TRBV6-1 to TRBJ2-1; the match to TRBD2 covers 13 bases. V trimming: 3 bases; J trimming: 7 bases; junction bases outside the gene matches: 9. Germline lookup yields CDR1 MNHNS and CDR2 SASEGT. This CDR3 has 17 residues. The CDR3 protein is CASSDPRLAGGRNEQFF. The CDR3 DNA reads as TGTGCCAGCAGTGATCCTCGACTAGCGGGGGGCCGAAATGAGCAGTTCTTC.

J is TRBJ1-5 and V is TRBV10-3; 8 nucleotides line up with TRBD1. The CDR3 extends over 14 amino acids. With 2 bases clipped from V and 7 bases from J, the junction kept 4 bases outside the gene matches. The V gene's germline CDR1 is ENHRY and CDR2 SYGVKD. The CDR3 loop is CAISEGRGLQPQHF. Here the CDR3 DNA reads TGTGCCATCAGTGAGGGCAGGGGGCTCCAGCCCCAGCATTTT.

This chain joins TRBV7-9 and TRBJ1-2; tentatively, D is TRBD1 (5 bases). The CDR3 is made up of 17 amino acids. The germline gives CDR1 SEHNR, CDR2 FQNEAQ (reference sequence). V lost 1 base and J lost 4, with 19 bases in between. CDR3 loop: CASSLGPQGGLVYGYTF. CDR3 coding DNA: TGTGCCAGCAGCTTAGGCCCCCAGGGAGGCCTAGTCTATGGCTACACCTTC.

This chain uses TRBV12-5 with TRBJ2-5, with D unresolved. Between the trimmed V and J ends, which lost 1 base and 0 bases, there was a span of 3 bases. The CDR3 runs to 13 residues. Germline values: CDR1 LGHNT, CDR2 FRNRAP. CDR3 residues: CASGLDHQETQYF. The CDR3 DNA sequence: TGTGCTAGTGGTTTGGACCACCAAGAGACCCAGTACTTC.

This chain links TRBV6-5 with TRBJ1-4; weak D call: TRBD1 (5 bases). Germline lookup yields CDR1 MNHEY and CDR2 SVGAGI. The CDR3 consists of 14 residues. The V and J ends lost 5 bases and 5 bases respectively, with 12 bases between them. The CDR3: CASSEPTENEKLFF. The CDR3 DNA is TGTGCCAGCAGTGAGCCGACAGAGAATGAAAAACTGTTTTTT.

The rearrangement links TRBV28 to TRBJ2-7; 10 bases line up with TRBD2. This CDR3 has 15 residues. Trimming cost V 5 bases and J 1 base; bases outside gene matches: 5. Germline V gene lookup returns CDR1 MDHEN and CDR2 SYDVKM. CDR3 sequence (DNA): TGTGCCAGCAGTCTACCGGGACTAGCGTCCTACGAGCAGTACTTC. Translated: CASSLPGLASYEQYF.

The chain combines TRBV5-1 with TRBJ1-1, with 7 bases aligning to TRBD1. In germline, CDR1 is SGHRS, CDR2 YFSETQ. The CDR3 runs to 14 residues. J gave up 0 bases and V 4 bases, and 3 bases lay outside the gene matches. The CDR3 sequence: CASSRQGLNTEAFF. The CDR3 coding sequence is TGCGCCAGCAGCCGACAGGGACTGAACACTGAAGCTTTCTTT.

The V gene is TRBV6-6, the J gene TRBJ2-1, with 9 bases identical to TRBD2. Germline lookup yields CDR1 MNHNY and CDR2 SVGAGI (reference sequence). The V segment lost 3 bases and the J segment 5 bases; nucleotides outside the gene matches: 5. This CDR3 comprises 15 residues. The CDR3 loop reads CASSYSQRGDNEQFF. The DNA for the CDR3 is TGTGCCAGCAGTTATTCTCAGCGGGGGGACAATGAGCAGTTCTTC.

V and J are TRBV2 and TRBJ1-5, with TRBD1 as a possible D gene (6 bases). Germline loops: CDR1 SNHLY, CDR2 FYNNEI. This CDR3 comprises 15 residues. V shed 4 bases and J shed 2 bases, with 12 bases lying between them. CDR3 region: CASSAQGYGNQPQHF. The CDR3 region has the DNA TGTGCCAGCAGTGCTCAGGGGTATGGCAATCAGCCCCAGCATTTT.

CDR3 sequence: CASSLRAGGYQETQYF. CDR3 sequence (DNA): TGTGCCAGCAGCTTGAGAGCGGGGGGGTACCAAGAGACCCAGTACTTC. The gene calls are TRBV5-4 and TRBJ2-5; 10 positions match TRBD2. CDR1 and CDR2 (germline): SGHNT, YYREEE (reference sequence). The CDR3 length is 16 residues. V dropped 1 base and J dropped 0; count of bases not matched to a gene: 3.

This chain links TRBV5-4 with TRBJ2-7; tentatively, D is TRBD1 (6 bases). Germline loops: CDR1 SGHNT, CDR2 YYREEE (reference sequence). The CDR3 loop spans 15 amino acids. The V end lost 4 bases, the J end lost 4 bases, and 18 bases lay between the germline ends. CDR3 nucleotide sequence: TGTGCCAGCAGCACCTCAGGGACACTTCTTTACGAGCAGTACTTC. Protein product: CASSTSGTLLYEQYF.

The chain uses TRBV29-1 and TRBJ2-2, with a possible D match to TRBD1 (6 bases). The ends were cut back, 6 bases at V and 2 bases at J, with 13 bases in the middle. The V gene's germline CDR1 is SQVTM and CDR2 ANQGSEA. CDR3 length: 14 amino acids. In nucleotides, the CDR3 is TGCAGCGTCCTCCTACAGGGTAACACCGGGGAGCTGTTTTTT. Translation gives CSVLLQGNTGELFF.

The genes are TRBV7-2 and TRBJ2-3; 9 bases are shared with TRBD1. The CDR3 contains 14 residues. J was trimmed by 4 bases and V by 1 base; bases with no gene match: 0. The germline V gene has CDR1 SGHTA and CDR2 FQGNSA. Written as DNA, the CDR3 is TGTGCCAGCAGCTTAGGGACAGGGGCAGATACGCAGTATTTT. Protein product: CASSLGTGADTQYF. The full variable domain, its missing parts supplied by reference TRBV7-2 and TRBJ2-3, is GAGVSQSPSNKVTEKGKDVELRCDPISGHTALYWYRQSLGQGLEFLIYFQGNSAPDKSGLPSDRFSAERTGGSVSTLTIQRTQQEDSAVYLCASSLGTGADTQYFGPGTRLTVL.

This chain uses TRBV9 with TRBJ2-7, with 10 positions matching TRBD1. This CDR3 is built from 15 residues. Unmatched junction bases numbered 6, after V lost 3 bases and J lost 3 bases. Germline values: CDR1 SGDLS, CDR2 YYNGEE. The CDR3 sequence is CASSAPGQGNYEQYF. CDR3 bases: TGTGCCAGCAGCGCGCCGGGACAGGGGAACTACGAGCAGTACTTC. Variable domain in full (rest from reference TRBV9 and TRBJ2-7): DSGVTQTPKHLITATGQRVTLRCSPRSGDLSVYWYQQSLDQGLQFLIQYYNGEERAKGNILERFSAQQFPDLHSELNLSSLELGDSALYFCASSAPGQGNYEQYFGPGTRLTVT.

The V and J genes are TRBV5-1 and TRBJ2-7; 8 bases map to TRBD1. After removal of 2 bases from V and 5 bases from J, the junction contained 3 bases not matched to a gene. This CDR3 contains 13 residues. Germline V CDR1 and CDR2: SGHRS, YFSETQ. The CDR3 DNA reads TGCGCCAGCAGCTTTCGGACAGGGAACGAGCAGTACTTC. Translated, it gives CASSFRTGNEQYF.

This chain links TRBV5-1 with TRBJ1-2, with 8 nucleotides matching TRBD1. J lost 8 bases, V lost 0 bases, and 6 bases had no gene match. CDR1 is SGHRS, CDR2 YFSETQ, per germline. There are 14 residues in the CDR3. CDR3 nucleotides: TGCGCCAGCAGCTTGGAACCGGGACAGGCGGGCTACACCTTC. This encodes CASSLEPGQAGYTF.

The chain has TRBV11-2 and TRBJ2-7; D uncertain. CDR1 and CDR2 (germline): SGHAT, FQNNGV. The V end was cut by 7 bases, the J end by 0 bases, with 16 bases between. There are 15 residues in the CDR3. The DNA of the CDR3 is TGTGCCAGCATCCTCGATAGGGTAAGCTCCTACGAGCAGTACTTC. It translates to CASILDRVSSYEQYF.

This clone was counted a single time. The CDR3 here is CSVVENRQGAKNIQYF. The CDR3 DNA follows: TGCAGCGTTGTGGAAAACCGACAGGGGGCCAAAAACATTCAGTACTTC. The chain has TRBV29-1 and TRBJ2-4; TRBD1 aligns across 8 bases. Germline values: CDR1 SQVTM, CDR2 ANQGSEA. J lost 1 base, V lost 4 bases, and 9 bases had no gene match. The CDR3 loop spans 16 amino acids.

The CDR3 region has the DNA TGTGCCAGCTCGCCAAAGGGGGAGAACACTGAAGCTTTCTTT. Translating it yields CASSPKGENTEAFF. V usage is TRBV18 and J usage is TRBJ1-1; D perhaps matches TRBD1 (6 bases). V dropped 6 bases and J dropped 1 base, with 12 bases sitting between them. Per the germline V gene, CDR1 is KGHSH and CDR2 is LQKENI. The CDR3 is 14 amino acids.

The V call is TRBV7-9, the J call TRBJ2-1; no definite D call. The CDR3 contains 17 residues. V lost 2 bases to trimming and J lost 0 bases, with 14 bases between them. The germline gives CDR1 SEHNR, CDR2 FQNEAQ (reference sequence). CDR3 DNA: TGTGCCAGCAGCTTATCCCTCGGCCTTAGCTCCTACAATGAGCAGTTCTTC. This encodes CASSLSLGLSSYNEQFF.

The chain couples TRBV9 to TRBJ2-3; TRBD1 matches at 7 bases. The CDR3 is 14 amino acids. After removal of 0 bases from V and 3 bases from J, the junction contained 1 base not matched to a gene. Germline values: CDR1 SGDLS, CDR2 YYNGEE. In DNA form, the CDR3 reads TGTGCCAGCAGCGTAGAGGGACAGACAGATACGCAGTATTTT. Protein sequence: CASSVEGQTDTQYF.

The chain employs TRBV2 and TRBJ1-1, with D hard to call. This CDR3 region has 14 residues. V lost 2 bases and J 5 bases, leaving 12 bases between the germline ends. Germline V gene lookup returns CDR1 SNHLY and CDR2 FYNNEI. The CDR3 here is CASSERDSLTEAFF. CDR3 in DNA: TGTGCCAGCAGTGAAAGGGATTCCCTGACTGAAGCTTTCTTT.